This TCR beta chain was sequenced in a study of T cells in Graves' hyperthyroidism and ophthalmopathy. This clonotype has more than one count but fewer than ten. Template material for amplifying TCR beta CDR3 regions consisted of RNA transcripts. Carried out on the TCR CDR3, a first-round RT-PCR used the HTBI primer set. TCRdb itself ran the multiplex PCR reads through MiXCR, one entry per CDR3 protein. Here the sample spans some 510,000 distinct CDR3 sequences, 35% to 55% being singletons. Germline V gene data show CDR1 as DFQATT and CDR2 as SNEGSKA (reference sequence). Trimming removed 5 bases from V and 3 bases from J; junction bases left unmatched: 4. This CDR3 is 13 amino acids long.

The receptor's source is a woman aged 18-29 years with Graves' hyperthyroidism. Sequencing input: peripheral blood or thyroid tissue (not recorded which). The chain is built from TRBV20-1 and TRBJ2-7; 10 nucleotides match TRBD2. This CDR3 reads CSAGRTSGYEQYF. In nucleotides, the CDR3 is TGCAGTGCTGGAAGGACTAGCGGCTACGAGCAGTACTTC.